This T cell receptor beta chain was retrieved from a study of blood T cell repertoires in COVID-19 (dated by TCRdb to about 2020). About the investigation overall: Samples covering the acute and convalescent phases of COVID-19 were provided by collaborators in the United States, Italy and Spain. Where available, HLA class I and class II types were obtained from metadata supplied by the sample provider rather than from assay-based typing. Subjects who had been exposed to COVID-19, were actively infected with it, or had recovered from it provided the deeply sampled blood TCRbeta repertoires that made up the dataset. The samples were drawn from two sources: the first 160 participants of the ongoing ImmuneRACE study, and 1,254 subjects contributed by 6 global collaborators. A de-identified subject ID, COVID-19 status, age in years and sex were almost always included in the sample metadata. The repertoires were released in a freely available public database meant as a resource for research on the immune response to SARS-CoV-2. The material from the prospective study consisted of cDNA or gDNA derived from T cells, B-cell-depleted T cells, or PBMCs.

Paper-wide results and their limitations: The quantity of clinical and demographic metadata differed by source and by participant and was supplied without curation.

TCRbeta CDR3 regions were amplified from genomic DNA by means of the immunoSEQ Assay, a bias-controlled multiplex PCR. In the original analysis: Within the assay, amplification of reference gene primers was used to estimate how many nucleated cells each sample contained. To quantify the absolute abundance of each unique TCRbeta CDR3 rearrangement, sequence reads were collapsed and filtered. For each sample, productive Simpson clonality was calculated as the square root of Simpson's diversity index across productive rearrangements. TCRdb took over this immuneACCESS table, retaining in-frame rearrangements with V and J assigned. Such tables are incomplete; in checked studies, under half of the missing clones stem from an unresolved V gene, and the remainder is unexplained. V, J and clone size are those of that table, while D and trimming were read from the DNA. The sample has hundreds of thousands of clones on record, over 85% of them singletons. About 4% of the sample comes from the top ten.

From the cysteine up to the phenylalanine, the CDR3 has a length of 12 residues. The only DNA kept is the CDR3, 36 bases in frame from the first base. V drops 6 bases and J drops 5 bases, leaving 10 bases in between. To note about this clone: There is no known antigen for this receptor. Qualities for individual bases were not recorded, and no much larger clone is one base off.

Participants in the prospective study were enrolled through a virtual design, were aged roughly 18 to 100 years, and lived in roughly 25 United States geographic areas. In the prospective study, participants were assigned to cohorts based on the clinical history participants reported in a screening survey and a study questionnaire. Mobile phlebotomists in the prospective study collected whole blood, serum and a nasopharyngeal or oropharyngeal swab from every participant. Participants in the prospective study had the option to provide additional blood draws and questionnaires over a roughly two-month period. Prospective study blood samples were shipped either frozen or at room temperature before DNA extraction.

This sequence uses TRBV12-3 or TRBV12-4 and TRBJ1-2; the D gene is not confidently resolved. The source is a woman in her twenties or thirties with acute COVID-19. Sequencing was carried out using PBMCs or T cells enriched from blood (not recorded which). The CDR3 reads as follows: CASRYREYGYTF. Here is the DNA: TGTGCCAGCAGATACCGGGAGTATGGCTACACCTTC.